This T cell receptor beta chain was captured in a study of OX40 agonist ivuxolimab in advanced cancers. Study information: As their treatment, patients were administered ivuxolimab, an agonistic anti-OX40 (CD134) antibody. Among those enrolled, mean age was about 63 years (range about 20 to 79) and 75% to 85% were male. Study-wide findings and caveats: With doses of 0.1-3.0 mg/kg, partial responders showed among the lowest clonal expansion.

Points on this clone: Its target is not known.

V was clipped by 4 bases and J by 2 bases; unmatched bases: 4. CDR3 length: 16 amino acids. The germline V gene has CDR1 MDHEN and CDR2 SYDVKM. Some clones are missing from TCRdb's copy, which holds only in-frame ones; the method was immunoSEQ multiplex PCR. This table holds 55,000 to 70,000 clones, more than 70% found once. The sequence derives from an adult with an advanced solid tumor such as melanoma, head and neck, liver or kidney cancer. The chain recombines TRBV28 with TRBJ2-1; TRBD1 agrees at 11 bases. The sequences come from CD4+ or CD8+ T cells sorted from blood, collected in a trial of the OX40 agonist ivuxolimab. The CDR3 region is CASSSGQGGPYNEQFF. CDR3 in DNA: TGTGCCAGCAGTTCGGGACAGGGGGGACCCTACAATGAGCAGTTCTTC.